This T cell receptor beta chain emerged from a study of T cell changes during pregnancy in multiple sclerosis. The ends lost 5 bases at V and 8 bases at J; junction bases unmatched: 6. The CDR3 consists of 15 residues. The germline gives CDR1 SEHNR, CDR2 FQNEAQ (reference sequence). Sequenced by immunoSEQ multiplex PCR; TCRdb stores in-frame clones only, minus some. The repertoire includes about 56,000 clones, around nine tenths of them detected once, and roughly 5.2% sits in the top ten. The genes are TRBV7-9 and TRBJ2-1, with 13 bases aligning to TRBD2. Sequenced material: peripheral blood from another person, used as feeder cells. This TCR was recovered from a human donor whose cells served as feeder cells for cultures in a pregnancy study. The CDR3 bases are TGTGCCAGCAGCCCGGGACTAGCGGGGTGGCATGAGCAGTTCTTC. This encodes CASSPGLAGWHEQFF.